This T cell receptor (beta chain) was retrieved from a study of human T cells and chemical hapten exposure. The time point denotes: patch test 2, 6 weeks after DPC sensitization. As to treatment: therapeutic diphenylcyclopropenone sensitization with weekly scalp DPC. At every patch-test visit, blood was drawn before the patch test was applied. The library labeled individual cDNA molecules by adding unique molecular identifiers to them. TCRdb ran MiXCR on the RACE reads and lists one entry per CDR3 protein. The data contain about 84,000 distinct CDR3 sequences, about 10% of them seen just once; the ten biggest clones take up 4.5% to 5%. Germline CDR1 reads DFQATT; CDR2 reads SNEGSKA (reference sequence). The CDR3 consists of 18 residues. V was trimmed by 6 bases and J by 0 bases, leaving 21 bases between them.

The specimen comprised whole blood, sampled in connection with sensitization to the hapten diphenylcyclopropenone (DPC). The clonotype originates from a woman between 50 and 59 years old with alopecia areata. Some clones in this sample may be carry-over from other donors' samples. The rearrangement uses TRBV20-1 and TRBJ1-6; TRBD1 might be the D (5 bases). The CDR3 protein is CSARKDPGPSSYNSPLHF. The DNA of the CDR3 is TGCAGTGCCAGGAAGGACCCGGGGCCAAGCTCCTATAATTCACCCCTCCACTTT.